This T cell receptor (beta chain) was recovered during a study of blood T cell repertoires in COVID-19. Study background: T cells, B-cell-depleted T cells, or PBMCs supplied cDNA or gDNA.

After removal of 2 bases from V and 3 bases from J, the junction contained 7 bases not matched to a gene. Germline CDR1 and CDR2: WSHSY and SAAADI. The CDR3 runs to 16 residues. Generated by immunoSEQ multiplex PCR, the TCRdb table keeps only in-frame clones and is missing some. The data contain just over 150,000 clones, approximately 84% of them singletons. The chain combines TRBV10-2 with TRBJ1-1; 9 positions agree with TRBD1. Specimen: peripheral blood. This clonotype was obtained from a woman of 80 years or more with acute or convalescent COVID-19. CDR3 sequence: CASSEMGQGWDTEAFF. CDR3 nucleotides: TGCGCCAGCAGTGAGATGGGACAGGGTTGGGACACTGAAGCTTTCTTT.